This T cell receptor (beta chain) is drawn from a study of control samples from healthy donors and cancer patients. Some clones are missing from TCRdb's copy, which holds only in-frame ones; the method was immunoSEQ multiplex PCR. The table includes 90,000 or so clones, 70% to 85% detected once. This CDR3 comprises 18 residues. With 6 bases removed from V and 3 bases from J, the gap between germline ends came to 23 bases. Germline values: CDR1 SGHVS, CDR2 FNYEAQ. The TCR sequence derives from a man aged 65 to 85 with lung cancer. The sequencing sample was made of PBMCs. The V and J genes are TRBV7-6 and TRBJ2-2; the D call may be TRBD1 or TRBD2 (5 bases each). CDR3: CASSLSSGRGFYTGELFF. The DNA for the CDR3 is TGTGCCAGCAGTCTCTCCTCGGGGCGCGGCTTTTACACCGGGGAGCTGTTTTTT.